This T cell receptor beta chain derives from a study of a mutant IDH1 vaccine in newly diagnosed glioma. Across the study: Commencement of vaccination occurred 4-6 weeks following radiotherapy alone, or concurrently with temozolomide cycles. Therapy received beforehand was radiotherapy, temozolomide, or both, with most patients given both. Study observations and caveats: Immune responses induced by vaccination arose in 93.3% of the patients.

The time point: week 35, safety follow-up. With topical imiquimod, each dose of the vaccine consisted of 300 ug of mutant IDH1 20-mer peptide. The CDR3 sequence is 13 residues long. CDR1 is SNHLY, CDR2 FYNNEI, per germline. With 10 bases removed from V and 1 base from J, the gap between germline ends came to 14 bases. The protocol was immunoSEQ multiplex PCR, while the TCRdb copy is restricted to in-frame clones and leaves out a portion. Found here are tens of thousands of clones, under 90% of them singletons; the top ten hold around 4.5%. About this clone itself: Its antigen is unidentified.

Sequencing used PBMCs, obtained from a glioma patient whose treatment included an IDH1 peptide vaccine. The clonotype was recovered from a woman aged 40 to 50 with glioma. Some clones in this sample may be carry-over from other donors' samples. The genes are TRBV2 and TRBJ2-7; perhaps TRBD1 as D (6 bases). The CDR3 bases are TGTGCCACTAATCCCAGGGGTTCCTACGAGCAGTACTTC. It encodes CATNPRGSYEQYF.